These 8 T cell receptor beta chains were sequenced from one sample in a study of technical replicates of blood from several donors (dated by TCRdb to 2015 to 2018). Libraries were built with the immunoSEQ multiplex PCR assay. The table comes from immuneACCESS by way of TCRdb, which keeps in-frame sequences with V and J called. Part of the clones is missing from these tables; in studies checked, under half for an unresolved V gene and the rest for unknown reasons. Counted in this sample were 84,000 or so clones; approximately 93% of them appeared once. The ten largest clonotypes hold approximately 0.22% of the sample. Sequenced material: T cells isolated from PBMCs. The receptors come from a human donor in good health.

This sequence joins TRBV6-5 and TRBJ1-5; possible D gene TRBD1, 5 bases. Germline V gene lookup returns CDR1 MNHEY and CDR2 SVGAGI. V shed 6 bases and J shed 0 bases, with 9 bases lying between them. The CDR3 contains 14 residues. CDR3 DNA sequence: TGTGCCAGCAGCCAGGGACTTAGCAATCAGCCCCAGCATTTT. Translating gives CASSQGLSNQPQHF.

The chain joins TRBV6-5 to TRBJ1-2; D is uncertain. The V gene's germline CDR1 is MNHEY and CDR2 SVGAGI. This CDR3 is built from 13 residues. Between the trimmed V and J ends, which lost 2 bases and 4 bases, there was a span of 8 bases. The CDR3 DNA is TGTGCCAGCAGTTACAGCGAAACCTATGGCTACACCTTC. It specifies CASSYSETYGYTF.

CDR3 residues: CASSGGQGSEAFF. The DNA for the CDR3 is TGCGCCAGCAGCGGAGGACAGGGCAGTGAAGCTTTCTTT. The chain couples TRBV10-2 to TRBJ1-1; 8 bases are a match to TRBD1. The V gene end was trimmed by 6 bases and the J gene end by 7 bases; junction bases not matched to a gene: 7. This CDR3 has 13 amino acids. The germline V gene encodes CDR1 WSHSY and CDR2 SAAADI.

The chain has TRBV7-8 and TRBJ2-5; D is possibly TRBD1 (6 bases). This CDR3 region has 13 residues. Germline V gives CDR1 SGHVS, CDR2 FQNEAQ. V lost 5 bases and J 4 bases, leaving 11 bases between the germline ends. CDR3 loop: CASSRGSGETQYF. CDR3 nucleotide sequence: TGTGCCAGCAGCAGGGGGTCCGGAGAGACCCAGTACTTC.

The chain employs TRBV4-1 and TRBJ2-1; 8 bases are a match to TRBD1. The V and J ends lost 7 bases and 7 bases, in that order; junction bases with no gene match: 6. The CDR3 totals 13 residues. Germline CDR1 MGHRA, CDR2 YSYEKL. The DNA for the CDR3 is TGCGCCAGCACCCAGGGGGCTAGGAATGAGCAGTTCTTC. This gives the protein CASTQGARNEQFF.

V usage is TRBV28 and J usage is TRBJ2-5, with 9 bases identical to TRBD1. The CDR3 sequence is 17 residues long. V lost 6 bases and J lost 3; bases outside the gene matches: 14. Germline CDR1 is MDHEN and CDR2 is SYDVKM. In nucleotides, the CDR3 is TGTGCCAGCAGATTCCCCGACAGGGGGGGAAAAAAAGAGACCCAGTACTTC. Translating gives CASRFPDRGGKKETQYF. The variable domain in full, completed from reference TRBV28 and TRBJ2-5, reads DVKVTQSSRYLVKRTGEKVFLECVQDMDHENMFWYRQDPGLGLRLIYFSYDVKMKEKGDIPEGYSVSREKKERFSLILESASTNQTSMYLCASRFPDRGGKKETQYFGPGTRLLVL.

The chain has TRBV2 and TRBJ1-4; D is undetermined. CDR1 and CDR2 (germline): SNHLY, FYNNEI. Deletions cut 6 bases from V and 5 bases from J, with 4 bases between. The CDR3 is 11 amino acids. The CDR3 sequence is CASSRNEKLFF. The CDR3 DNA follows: TGTGCCAGCAGCAGAAATGAAAAACTGTTTTTT.

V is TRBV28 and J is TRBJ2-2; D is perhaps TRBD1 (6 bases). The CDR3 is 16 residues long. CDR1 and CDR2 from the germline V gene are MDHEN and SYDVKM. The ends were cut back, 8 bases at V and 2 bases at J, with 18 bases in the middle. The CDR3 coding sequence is TGTGCCAGCCTAGGGGGTCCGGGCATTAACACCGGGGAGCTGTTTTTT. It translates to CASLGGPGINTGELFF.